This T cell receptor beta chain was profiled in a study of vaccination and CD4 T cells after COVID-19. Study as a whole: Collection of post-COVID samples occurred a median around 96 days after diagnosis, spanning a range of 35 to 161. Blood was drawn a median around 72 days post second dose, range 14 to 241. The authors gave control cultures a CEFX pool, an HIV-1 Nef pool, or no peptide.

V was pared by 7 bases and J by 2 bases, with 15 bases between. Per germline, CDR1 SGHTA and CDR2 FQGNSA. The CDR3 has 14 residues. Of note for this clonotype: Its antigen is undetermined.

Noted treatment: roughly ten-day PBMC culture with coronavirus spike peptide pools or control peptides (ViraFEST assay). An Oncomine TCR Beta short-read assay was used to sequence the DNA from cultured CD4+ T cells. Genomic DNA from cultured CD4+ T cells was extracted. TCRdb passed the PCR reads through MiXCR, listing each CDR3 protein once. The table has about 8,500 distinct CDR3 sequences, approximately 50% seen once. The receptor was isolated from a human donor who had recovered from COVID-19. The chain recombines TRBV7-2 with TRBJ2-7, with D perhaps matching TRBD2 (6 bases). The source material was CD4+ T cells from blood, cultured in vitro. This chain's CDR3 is CASTRTTGTYEQYF. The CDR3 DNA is TGTGCCAGCACCCGGACTACCGGCACCTACGAGCAGTACTTC.